This TCR beta chain was sequenced for a study of CD8 T cells in ankylosing spondylitis. Study-wide findings and caveats: A TCR beta motif of several highly homologous variants seemed to mark ankylosing spondylitis blood. Several of the motif variants were reported before in synovial fluid and blood from reactive arthritis.

Comments on this clonotype: The antigen is unknown.

V lost 5 bases, J lost 0 bases, and 5 bases lay in between. CDR3 size: 11 residues. Germline assignment: CDR1 DFQATT and CDR2 SNEGSKA (reference sequence). TCRdb itself ran the 5' RACE reads through MiXCR, one entry per CDR3 protein. The table records 100,000 to 150,000 distinct CDR3 sequences, more than 15% of them present only once. The sample consisted of blood, either unsorted or a sorted T cell fraction (not recorded which). The sequence derives from a male donor with ankylosing spondylitis. The chain employs TRBV20-1 and TRBJ2-7; D is tentatively TRBD1 or TRBD2 (5 bases each). CDR3 in amino acids: CSAGTSYEQYF. The CDR3 nucleotides read TGCAGTGCTGGGACCTCCTACGAGCAGTACTTC.